This T cell receptor (beta chain) was sequenced in a study of regulatory T cells in long-lasting Graves disease. In regard to this clonotype: As yet, its antigen is unknown.

This sample's time point: persistent/refractory GD, antithyroid drugs over 5 years with positive TRAb. From PBMCs, RNA was extracted and then used to make the TCR library. Arm-PCR with iRepertoire HTBI primers amplified the CDR3 regions for these TCR beta libraries. TCRdb reprocessed the multiplex PCR reads via MiXCR and lists one record per CDR3 protein. Of hundreds of thousands of distinct CDR3 sequences listed, about a fifth were seen once; the top ten hold roughly 7%. Study findings and constraints: Newly diagnosed Graves' patients had higher TCR diversity than persistent ones. Analysis covered peripheral blood alone, not thyroid tissue.

Sequences were derived from peripheral blood mononuclear cells (PBMCs), sampled when the disease was refractory, from a patient treated with antithyroid drugs. This clonotype was sampled from a female donor with Graves disease.

CDR3: CASSLNLPTVNTEAFF. The CDR3 DNA is TGCGCCAGCAGCTTAAACCTCCCGACAGTAAACACTGAAGCTTTCTTT. The rearrangement links TRBV5-1 to TRBJ1-1, with D possibly being TRBD1 (5 bases). Germline CDR1 is SGHRS and CDR2 is YFSETQ. The ends were cut back, 2 bases at V and 2 bases at J, with 16 bases in the middle. This CDR3 is 16 amino acids long.